This T cell receptor beta chain was obtained from a study of CD8+ T cells in alopecia areata. Sequencing templates came from extracted RNA that was reverse transcribed into cDNA. TCRdb's table, derived via immunoSEQ multiplex PCR, lists solely in-frame clones and lacks some. The sample has about 140,000 clones; about 56% are singletons. The treatment is: oral pan-JAK inhibitor, 5-10 mg twice daily. Germline CDR1 is GTSNPN and CDR2 is SVGIG (reference sequence). The CDR3 has 14 amino acids. The germline V and J ends were trimmed by 2 bases and 6 bases, with 14 bases remaining between them. This clone was seen a few times.

The sample here was CD8+ T cells sorted from blood, taken at week 4, from a patient treated with tofacitinib. The clonotype originates from a human donor with alopecia areata. The V gene is TRBV30, the J gene TRBJ2-1; D gene ambiguous. CDR3 loop: CAWSPRSPPNEQFF. The CDR3 DNA reads as TGTGCCTGGAGTCCGCGCAGCCCACCCAATGAGCAGTTCTTC.